This T cell receptor beta chain was identified during a study of CD8+CD57+ T cells in acquired aplastic anemia. Study background: Roughly 3.2 ug was the average amount of DNA from sorted CD4+ and CD8+ cells.

The template used for profiling TCR beta VDJ and CDR3 was genomic DNA. TCRdb re-analysed the reads in MiXCR, keeping a single row per CDR3 protein. The profile shows about 160,000 distinct CDR3 sequences, 71% of them singletons. Unmatched junction bases numbered 6, after V lost 7 bases and J lost 4 bases. CDR1 and CDR2 (germline): LNHDA, SQIVND (reference sequence). There are 13 residues in the CDR3. Patients picked for sequencing had shown CD8+CD57+ cell expansion detected by flow cytometry. The receptor was derived from a human donor with aplastic anemia. What was sequenced was sorted CD4+, CD8+, or CD8+CD57+ T cells (not recorded which) from PBMCs. The chain carries TRBV19 and TRBJ2-5; TRBD1 agrees at 7 bases. This CDR3 is CASNQGVSETQYF. The CDR3 DNA reads TGTGCCAGTAACCAGGGGGTATCAGAGACCCAGTACTTC.